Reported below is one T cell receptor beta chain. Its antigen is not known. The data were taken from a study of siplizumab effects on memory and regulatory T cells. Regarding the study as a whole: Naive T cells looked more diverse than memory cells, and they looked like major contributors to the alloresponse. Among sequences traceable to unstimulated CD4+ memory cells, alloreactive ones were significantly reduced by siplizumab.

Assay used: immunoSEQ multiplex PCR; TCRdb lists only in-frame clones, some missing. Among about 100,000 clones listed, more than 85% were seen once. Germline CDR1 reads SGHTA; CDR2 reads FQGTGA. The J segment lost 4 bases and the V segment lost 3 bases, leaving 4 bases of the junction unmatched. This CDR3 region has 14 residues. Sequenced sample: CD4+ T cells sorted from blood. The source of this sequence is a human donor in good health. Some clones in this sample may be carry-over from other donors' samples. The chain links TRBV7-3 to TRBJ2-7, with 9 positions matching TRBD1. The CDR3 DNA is TGTGCCAGCAGCTTGTCCGGGACAGGGTACGAGCAGTACTTC. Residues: CASSLSGTGYEQYF.